Sequencing of this T cell receptor beta chain was carried out in a study of T cell responses to AZD1222 COVID-19 vaccine. Overall study findings and caveats: Females outnumbered males among donors, who were mostly white British; clonal diversity was possibly underestimated. Just 5 to 7 AZD1222 recipients tested seropositive at baseline. Targets within unmutated variant regions were reportedly found for nearly half of spike-specific TCRs.

CDR1 is SNHLY, CDR2 FYNNEI, per germline. CDR3 length: 14 residues. Unmatched junction bases numbered 2, after V lost 6 bases and J lost 3 bases. This table comes from immunoSEQ multiplex PCR, and its TCRdb copy is limited to in-frame clones, with some not included. The sample holds nearly 55,000 clones, about 90% seen once. In the case of this clone: The antigen is unknown.

Here the sequenced sample was peripheral blood, taken 28 days after the second AZD1222 dose. The chain uses TRBV2 and TRBJ1-5; TRBD1 aligns across 10 bases. This receptor was identified in an adult who received the AZD1222 COVID-19 vaccine. In DNA form, the CDR3 reads TGTGCCAGCAGGGGGACAGGGGCCAATCAGCCCCAGCATTTT. It specifies CASRGTGANQPQHF.